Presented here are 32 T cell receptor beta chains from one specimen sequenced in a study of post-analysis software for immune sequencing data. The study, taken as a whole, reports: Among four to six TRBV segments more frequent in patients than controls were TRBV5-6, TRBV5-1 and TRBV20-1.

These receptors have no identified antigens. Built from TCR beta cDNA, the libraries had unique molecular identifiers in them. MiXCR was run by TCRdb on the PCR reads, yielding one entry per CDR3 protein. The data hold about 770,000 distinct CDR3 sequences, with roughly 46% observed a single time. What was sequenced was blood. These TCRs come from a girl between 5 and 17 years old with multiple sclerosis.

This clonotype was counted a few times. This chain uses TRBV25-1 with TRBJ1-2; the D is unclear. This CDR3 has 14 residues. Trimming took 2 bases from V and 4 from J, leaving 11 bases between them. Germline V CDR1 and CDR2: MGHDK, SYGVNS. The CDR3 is CASSEIGYLYGYTF. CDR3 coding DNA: TGTGCCAGCAGTGAAATAGGGTACCTCTATGGCTACACCTTC.

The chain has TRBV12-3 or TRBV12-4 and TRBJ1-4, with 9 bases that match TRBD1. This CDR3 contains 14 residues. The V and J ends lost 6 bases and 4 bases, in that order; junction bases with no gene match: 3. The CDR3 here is CASSHRGRNEKLFF. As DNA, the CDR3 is TGTGCCAGCAGCCACAGGGGGCGTAATGAAAAACTGTTTTTT.

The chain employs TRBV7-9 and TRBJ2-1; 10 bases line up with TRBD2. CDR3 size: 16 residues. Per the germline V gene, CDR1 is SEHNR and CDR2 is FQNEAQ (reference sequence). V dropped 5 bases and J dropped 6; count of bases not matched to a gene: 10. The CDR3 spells CASSRLAGGGSNEQFF. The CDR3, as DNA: TGTGCCAGCAGCCGATTAGCGGGAGGTGGGTCCAATGAGCAGTTCTTC.

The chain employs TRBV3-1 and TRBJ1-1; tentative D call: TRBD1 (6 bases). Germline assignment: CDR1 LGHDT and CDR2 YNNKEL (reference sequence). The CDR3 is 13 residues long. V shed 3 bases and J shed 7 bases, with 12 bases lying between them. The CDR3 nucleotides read TGTGCCAGCAGCCAGGGACACCGAGGTGAAGCTTTCTTT. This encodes CASSQGHRGEAFF.

The CDR3, as DNA: TGTGCCATCAGTCCTAGCGGGAGGGCCTACGAGCAGTACTTC. It codes for CAISPSGRAYEQYF. The genes are TRBV10-3 and TRBJ2-7, with TRBD2 identical over 12 bases. There are 14 residues in the CDR3. CDR1 and CDR2 from the germline V gene are ENHRY and SYGVKD. The trim removed 5 bases at V and 2 bases at J, leaving 1 base unmatched.

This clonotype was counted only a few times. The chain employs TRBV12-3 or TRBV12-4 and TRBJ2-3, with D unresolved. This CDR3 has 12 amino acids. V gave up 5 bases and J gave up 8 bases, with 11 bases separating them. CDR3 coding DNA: TGTGCCAGCAGTCCCACAGTGGGTACGCAGTATTTT. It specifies CASSPTVGTQYF.

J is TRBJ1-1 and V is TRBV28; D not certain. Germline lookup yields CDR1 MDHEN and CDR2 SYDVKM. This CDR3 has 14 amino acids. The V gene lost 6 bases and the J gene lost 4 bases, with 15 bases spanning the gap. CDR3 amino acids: CASSAGRGGTEAFF. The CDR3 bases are TGTGCCAGCAGCGCTGGGCGGGGTGGCACTGAAGCTTTCTTT.

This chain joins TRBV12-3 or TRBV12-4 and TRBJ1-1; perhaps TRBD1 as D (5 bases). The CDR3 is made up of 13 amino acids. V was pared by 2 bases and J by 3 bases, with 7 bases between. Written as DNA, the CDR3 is TGTGCCAGCAGTTTAATGGGACACACTGAAGCTTTCTTT. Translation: CASSLMGHTEAFF.

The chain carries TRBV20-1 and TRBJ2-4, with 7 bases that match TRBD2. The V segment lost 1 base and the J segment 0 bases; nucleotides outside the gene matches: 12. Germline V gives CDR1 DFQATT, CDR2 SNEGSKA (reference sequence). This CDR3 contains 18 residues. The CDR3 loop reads CSARGGSGSLIAKNIQYF. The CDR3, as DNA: TGCAGTGCTAGAGGTGGTAGCGGGTCTTTGATAGCCAAAAACATTCAGTACTTC.

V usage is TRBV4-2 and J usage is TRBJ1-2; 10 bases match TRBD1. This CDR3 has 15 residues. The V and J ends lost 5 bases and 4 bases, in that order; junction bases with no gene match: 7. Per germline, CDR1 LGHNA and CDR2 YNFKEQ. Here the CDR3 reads CASSKGTGEPYGYTF. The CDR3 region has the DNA TGTGCCAGCAGCAAAGGGACAGGGGAACCCTATGGCTACACCTTC.

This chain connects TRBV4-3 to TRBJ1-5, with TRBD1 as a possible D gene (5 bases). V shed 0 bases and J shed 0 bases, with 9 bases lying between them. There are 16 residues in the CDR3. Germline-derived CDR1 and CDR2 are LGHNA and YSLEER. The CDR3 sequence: CASSQEVGGSNQPQHF. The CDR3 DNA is TGCGCCAGCAGCCAAGAGGTGGGGGGTAGCAATCAGCCCCAGCATTTT.

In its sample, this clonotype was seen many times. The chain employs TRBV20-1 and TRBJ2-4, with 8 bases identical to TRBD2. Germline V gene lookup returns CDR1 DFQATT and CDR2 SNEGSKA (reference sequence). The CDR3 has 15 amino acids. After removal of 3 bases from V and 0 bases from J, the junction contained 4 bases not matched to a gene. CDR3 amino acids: CSASDSGVAKNIQYF. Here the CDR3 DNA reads TGCAGTGCTAGTGATAGCGGGGTAGCCAAAAACATTCAGTACTTC.

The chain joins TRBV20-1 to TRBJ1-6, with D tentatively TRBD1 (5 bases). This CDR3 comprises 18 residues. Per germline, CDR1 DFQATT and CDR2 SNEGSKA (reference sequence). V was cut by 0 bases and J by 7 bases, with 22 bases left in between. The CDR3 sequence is CSARERGVRGLRNSPLHF. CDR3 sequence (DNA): TGCAGTGCTAGAGAACGAGGGGTCCGGGGCCTTCGGAATTCACCCCTCCACTTT.

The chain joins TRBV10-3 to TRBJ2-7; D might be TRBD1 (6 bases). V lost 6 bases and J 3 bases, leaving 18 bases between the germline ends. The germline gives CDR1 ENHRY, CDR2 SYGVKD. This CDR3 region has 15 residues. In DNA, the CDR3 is TGTGCCATCAGCCCAACAGGGACAAGAGACTACGAGCAGTACTTC. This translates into CAISPTGTRDYEQYF.

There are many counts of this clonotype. The CDR3 nucleotides read TGTGCCAGCGGGACACTCTCCTACGAGCAGTACTTC. Its translation: CASGTLSYEQYF. The genes are TRBV7-9 and TRBJ2-7; a possible D gene is TRBD1 (6 bases). The germline V gene encodes CDR1 SEHNR and CDR2 FQNEAQ (reference sequence). The CDR3 runs 12 residues. V lost 8 bases and J 0 bases, leaving 8 bases between the germline ends. The full variable domain, rest sourced from reference TRBV7-9 and TRBJ2-7, is DTGVSQNPRHKITKRGQNVTFRCDPISEHNRLYWYRQTLGQGPEFLTYFQNEAQLEKSRLLSDRFSAERPKGSFSTLEIQRTEQGDSAMYLCASGTLSYEQYFGPGTRLTVT.

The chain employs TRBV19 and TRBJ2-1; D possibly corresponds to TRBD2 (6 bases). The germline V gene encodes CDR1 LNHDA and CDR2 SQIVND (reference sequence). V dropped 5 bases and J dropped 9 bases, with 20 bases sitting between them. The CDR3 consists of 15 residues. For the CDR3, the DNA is TGTGCCAGTAGTCCGACACCGGGACTCCGGAGTGAGCAGTTCTTC. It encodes CASSPTPGLRSEQFF.

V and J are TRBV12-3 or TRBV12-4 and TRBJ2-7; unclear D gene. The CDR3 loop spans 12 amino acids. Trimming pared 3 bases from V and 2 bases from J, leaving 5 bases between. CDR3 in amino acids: CASSFATYEQYF. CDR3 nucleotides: TGTGCCAGCAGTTTTGCCACCTACGAGCAGTACTTC.

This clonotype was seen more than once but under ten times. CDR3 in amino acids: CASTLGGNPYQETQYF. The CDR3 DNA is TGTGCCAGCACTCTTGGGGGGAACCCGTACCAAGAGACCCAGTACTTC. This chain uses TRBV12-3 or TRBV12-4 with TRBJ2-5; TRBD2 is a possible D gene (6 bases). The CDR3 runs 16 residues. The V end lost 7 bases, the J end lost 0 bases, and 18 bases lay between the germline ends.

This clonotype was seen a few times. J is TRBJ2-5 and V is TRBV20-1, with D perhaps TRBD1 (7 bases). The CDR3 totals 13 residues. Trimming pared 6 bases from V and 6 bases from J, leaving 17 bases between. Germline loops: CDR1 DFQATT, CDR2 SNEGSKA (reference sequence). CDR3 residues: CSARDSGRKTQYF. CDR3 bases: TGCAGTGCCAGGGACAGCGGGCGAAAGACCCAGTACTTC.

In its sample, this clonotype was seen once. CDR3: CASSFLAVTGPTDTQYF. CDR3 in DNA: TGTGCCAGCAGCTTCTTGGCTGTTACAGGGCCCACAGATACGCAGTATTTT. The chain couples TRBV11-2 to TRBJ2-3, with D possibly TRBD1 on 6 matching bases. This CDR3 has 17 residues. The V gene's germline CDR1 is SGHAT and CDR2 FQNNGV. V was shortened by 3 bases and J by 2 bases, with 18 bases between the two germline ends.

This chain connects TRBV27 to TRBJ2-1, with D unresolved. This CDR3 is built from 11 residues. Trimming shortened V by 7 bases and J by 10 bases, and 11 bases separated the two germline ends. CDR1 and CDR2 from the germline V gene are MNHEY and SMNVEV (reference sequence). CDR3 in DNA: TGTGCCAGCATCCTTGGTGAGGAGCAGTTCTTC. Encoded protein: CASILGEEQFF.

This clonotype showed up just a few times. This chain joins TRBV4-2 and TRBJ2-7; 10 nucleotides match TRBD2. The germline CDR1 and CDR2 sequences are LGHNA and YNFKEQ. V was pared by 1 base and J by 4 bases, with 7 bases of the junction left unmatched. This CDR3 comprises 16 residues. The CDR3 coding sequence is TGTGCCAGCAGCCAAGGGCTAGCGGGAGTATCTTACGAGCAGTACTTC. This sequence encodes CASSQGLAGVSYEQYF.

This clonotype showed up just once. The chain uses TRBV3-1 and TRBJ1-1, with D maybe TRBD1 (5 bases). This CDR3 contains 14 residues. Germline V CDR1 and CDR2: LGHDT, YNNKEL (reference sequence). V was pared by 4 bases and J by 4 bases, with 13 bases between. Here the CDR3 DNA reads TGTGCCAGCAGCCCCTTGGGGCCGGGCACTGAAGCTTTCTTT. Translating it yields CASSPLGPGTEAFF.

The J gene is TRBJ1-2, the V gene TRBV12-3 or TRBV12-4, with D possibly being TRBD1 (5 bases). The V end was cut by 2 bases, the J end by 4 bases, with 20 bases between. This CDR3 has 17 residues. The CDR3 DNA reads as TGTGCCAGCAGTTTAACGACCACGACCGGGACGGGCTATGGCTACACCTTC. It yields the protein CASSLTTTTGTGYGYTF.

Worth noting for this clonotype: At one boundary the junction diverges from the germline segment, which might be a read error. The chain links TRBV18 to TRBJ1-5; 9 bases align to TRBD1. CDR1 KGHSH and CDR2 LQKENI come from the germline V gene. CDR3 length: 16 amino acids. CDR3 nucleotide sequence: TGTGCCAGCTCCCCACTCCCGGGACAGGGTCATCAGCCCCAGCATTTT. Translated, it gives CASSPLPGQGHQPQHF.

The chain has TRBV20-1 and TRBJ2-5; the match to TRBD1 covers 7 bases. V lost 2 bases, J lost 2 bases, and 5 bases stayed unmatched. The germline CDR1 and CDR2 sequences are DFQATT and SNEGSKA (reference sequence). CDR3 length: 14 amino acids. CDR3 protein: CSARPDRVQETQYF. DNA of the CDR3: TGCAGTGCTAGACCAGACAGGGTGCAAGAGACCCAGTACTTC.

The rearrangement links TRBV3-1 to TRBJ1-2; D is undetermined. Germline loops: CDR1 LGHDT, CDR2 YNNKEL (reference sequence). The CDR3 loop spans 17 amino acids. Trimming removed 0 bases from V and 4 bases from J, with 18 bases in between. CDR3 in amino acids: CASSQDPRTDDIYGYTF. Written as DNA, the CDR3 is TGTGCCAGCAGCCAAGATCCCCGGACCGACGACATCTATGGCTACACCTTC.

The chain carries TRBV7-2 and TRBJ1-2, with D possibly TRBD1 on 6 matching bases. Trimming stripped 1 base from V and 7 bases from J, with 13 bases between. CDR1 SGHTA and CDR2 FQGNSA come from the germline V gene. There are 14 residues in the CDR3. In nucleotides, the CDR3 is TGTGCCAGCAGCTTAGTGGGGGGCGAGGGTGGCTACACCTTC. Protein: CASSLVGGEGGYTF.

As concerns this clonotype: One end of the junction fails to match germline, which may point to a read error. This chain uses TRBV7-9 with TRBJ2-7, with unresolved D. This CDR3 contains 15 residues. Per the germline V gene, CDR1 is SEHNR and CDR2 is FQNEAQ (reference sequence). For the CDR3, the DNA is TGTGCCAGCAGCCCCACCCCAGCGAGGATTACGACCCAGTACTTT. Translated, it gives CASSPTPARITTQYF.

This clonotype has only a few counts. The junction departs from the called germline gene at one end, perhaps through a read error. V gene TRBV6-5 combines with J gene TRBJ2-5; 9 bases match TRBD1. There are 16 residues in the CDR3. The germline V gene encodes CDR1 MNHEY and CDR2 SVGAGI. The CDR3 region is CTSSYWGQGGQETQYF. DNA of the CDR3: TGTACCAGCAGTTACTGGGGACAGGGAGGCCAAGAGACCCAGTACTTC.

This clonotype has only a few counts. For the CDR3, the DNA is TGCAGTGCTAGGGGGAAATCTGGGGCCAACGTCCTGACTTTC. Protein product: CSARGKSGANVLTF. The chain combines TRBV20-1 with TRBJ2-6; the D is unclear. The germline CDR1 and CDR2 sequences are DFQATT and SNEGSKA (reference sequence). The CDR3 covers 14 residues. V dropped 3 bases and J dropped 1 base, with 7 bases sitting between them.

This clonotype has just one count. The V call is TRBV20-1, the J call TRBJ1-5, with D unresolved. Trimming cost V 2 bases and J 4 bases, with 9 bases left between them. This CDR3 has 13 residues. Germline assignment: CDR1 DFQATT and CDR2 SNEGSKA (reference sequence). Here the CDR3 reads CSARRTDNQPQHF. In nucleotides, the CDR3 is TGCAGTGCTAGACGGACGGATAATCAGCCCCAGCATTTT.